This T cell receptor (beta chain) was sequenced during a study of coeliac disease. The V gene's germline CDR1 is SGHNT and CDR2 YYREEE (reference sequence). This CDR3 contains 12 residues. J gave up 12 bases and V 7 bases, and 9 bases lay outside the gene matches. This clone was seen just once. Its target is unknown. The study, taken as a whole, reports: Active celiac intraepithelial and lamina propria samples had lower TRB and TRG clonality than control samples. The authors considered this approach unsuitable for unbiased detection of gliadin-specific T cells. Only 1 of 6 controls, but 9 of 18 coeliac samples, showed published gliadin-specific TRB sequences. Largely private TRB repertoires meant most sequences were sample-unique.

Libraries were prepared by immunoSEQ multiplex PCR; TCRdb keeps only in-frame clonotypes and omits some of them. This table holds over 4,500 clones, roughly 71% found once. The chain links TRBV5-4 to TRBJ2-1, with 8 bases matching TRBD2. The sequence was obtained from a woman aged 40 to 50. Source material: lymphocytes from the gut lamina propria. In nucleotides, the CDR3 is TGTGCCAGCCTCGGGGGGGGCGGGAGGCAGTTCTTC. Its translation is CASLGGGGRQFF.